This T cell receptor beta chain was recorded in a study of T cell responses to AZD1222 COVID-19 vaccine (dated by TCRdb to the early 2020s). At the level of the whole study: AZD1222 recipients whose second dose came at about 4 weeks and those whose second dose came at about 12 weeks were combined into one group, since spike-specific TCR depth and breadth did not differ between the two schedules. TCR sequencing covered 230 or so trial participants: 200 to 220 given two doses of AZD1222 and about 26 given two doses of MenACWY control vaccine. Trial participants were enrolled by age into 18-55, 56-69 and 70-plus year subgroups, with around 150, 28 and 57 TCR-sequenced participants respectively.

The CDR3 regions of human TCRbeta chains were analyzed by immunosequencing. Per the source publication's procedure: TCRs in the repertoires were matched against a reference library of SARS-CoV-2-specific TCRs that had been generated with the MIRA antigen-specificity platform. Breadth was defined as the fraction of unique TCRs that were SARS-CoV-2-associated. Depth was defined as the fraction of total T cells that were SARS-CoV-2-associated. Using the MIRA data, each spike-specific TCR was assigned both to the spike region to which the TCR was reactive and to a CD4 or CD8 class. Log10-transformed breadth and depth values were compared by one-way ANOVA with Sidak's multiple comparisons tests. This immuneACCESS table, as held by TCRdb, lists in-frame sequences with V and J called but not all clones. Of the missing ones, under half trace to an unresolved V gene in checked studies; the others have no known cause. For V, J and clone size, that table is used; D and trimming come from the DNA. The sample contains 65,000 to 90,000 clones, 86% of them found a single time. Of the sample, 6% to 9% is held by the ten largest clones.

As to this clone: Which antigen it targets is not known. No base quality values were provided; no much bigger clone lies one nucleotide off.

In light of the paper, this sample's time point label describes: baseline before first vaccination. Vaccinee samples were obtained from the UK trials COV001 and COV002, which included a single-blind randomized controlled phase 2/3 trial of AZD1222 (ChAdOx1 nCoV-19) in healthy adults. For TCRbeta chain sequencing, PBMC samples were collected from trial participants at day 0 and at day 28 after the second dose. V loses 6 bases, J loses 1 base, and the germline ends lie 13 bases apart. The CDR3 covers 15 residues, taking in both the cysteine and the phenylalanine. CDR3 DNA only is kept here, 45 bases in frame from base 1. CDR1 and CDR2, per the germline V gene (reference sequence), are LNHDA and SQIVND. Overall study outcomes, separate from this receptor: The whole spike protein was spanned by vaccine-associated CD4 TCRs, and dominant responses were seen in regions 160-218 and 743-854. No day 14 peak-response samples were available, so repertoires were characterized only after the peak T cell response. Spike-specific TCR breadth and depth rose significantly after two AZD1222 doses compared with day 0 and with MenACWY recipients. Only a handful of AZD1222 recipients were SARS-CoV-2 seropositive at baseline, limiting conclusions about previously exposed vaccinees. Reportedly, almost half of the unique spike-specific TCRs recognized epitopes lying outside the regions that are mutated in the B.1.351 and B.1.1.7 variants. Participants were mostly white British, with more females than males. The authors suggested clonal diversity may have been underestimated. In the small 56-69-year group, the increase in depth fell short of significance, most likely because of low power.

Here the chain combines TRBV19 and TRBJ1-3, with the identity of the D gene unclear. This TCR was recovered from an adult in good health. Material: peripheral blood, obtained on day 0 of AZD1222 vaccination. The CDR3 here reads CASSRTANSGNTIYF. The DNA sequence is TGTGCCAGTAGCAGGACGGCTAATTCTGGAAACACCATATATTTT.